One and the same sample provided the 18 T cell receptor beta chains below, sequenced in a study of identical twins. In TCRdb, the 5' RACE reads were re-called with MiXCR into one record per CDR3 protein. The repertoire holds over 200,000 distinct CDR3 sequences, with about 10% as singletons. Source material: memory T cells sorted from blood. The receptors come from a man between 45 and 60 years old in good health.

CDR3 sequence (DNA): TGCGCCAGCAGCCGGGACTCCACGGATGGCTACACCTTC. Protein: CASSRDSTDGYTF. This chain links TRBV5-1 with TRBJ1-2, with D perhaps TRBD1 (5 bases). The CDR3 is 13 residues long. Germline CDR1 reads SGHRS; CDR2 reads YFSETQ. The V end lost 4 bases, the J end lost 6 bases, and 13 bases lay between the germline ends.

At least ten counts were recorded for this clonotype. The chain carries TRBV7-8 and TRBJ2-7; 9 bases align to TRBD1. Germline V gene sequence: CDR1 SGHVS, CDR2 FQNEAQ. Losses at the gene ends were 5 bases for V and 2 bases for J; bases not matched to a gene: 10. This CDR3 region has 16 residues. The CDR3 DNA reads TGTGCCAGCAGCCGAGGTTTTCGGGACAGGGCCTACGAGCAGTACTTC. It translates to CASSRGFRDRAYEQYF.

This clonotype was detected a few times. The gene calls are TRBV2 and TRBJ2-1; 11 bases match TRBD2. Per germline, CDR1 SNHLY and CDR2 FYNNEI. Trimming cost V 0 bases and J 14 bases; bases outside gene matches: 6. This CDR3 region has 14 residues. CDR3 amino acids: CASSEALSGRGKFF. The CDR3 bases are TGTGCCAGCAGTGAAGCGCTTAGCGGGAGGGGAAAGTTCTTC.

There are many counts of this clonotype. The chain couples TRBV12-3 or TRBV12-4 to TRBJ2-1; TRBD2 agrees at 8 bases. CDR3 size: 14 residues. The V and J ends lost 5 bases and 7 bases, in that order; junction bases with no gene match: 7. CDR3 sequence (DNA): TGTGCCAGCAGTCCGGGACTAGGTAGGAATGAGCAGTTCTTC. This gives the protein CASSPGLGRNEQFF.

This clonotype showed up just a few times. This chain connects TRBV5-8 to TRBJ1-2; 7 positions agree with TRBD1. This CDR3 has 16 residues. Looked up from germline, CDR1 is SGHTS and CDR2 is YDEGEE. V was clipped by 3 bases and J by 2 bases; unmatched bases: 10. The CDR3 nucleotides are TGTGCCAGCAGCTGGAAGGACAGGAGAAAAAACTATGGCTACACCTTC. This codes for CASSWKDRRKNYGYTF.

This clonotype was observed at least ten times. The V call is TRBV10-2, the J call TRBJ2-7, with a possible D match to TRBD1 (5 bases). The CDR3 extends over 14 amino acids. CDR1 WSHSY and CDR2 SAAADI come from the germline V gene. V lost 3 bases and J 4 bases, leaving 13 bases between the germline ends. The CDR3 spells CASSDPGHLYEQYF. The CDR3 nucleotides are TGCGCCAGCAGTGACCCCGGACATTTATACGAGCAGTACTTC.

This clonotype was picked up many times. The chain links TRBV5-1 to TRBJ2-3; D tentatively fits TRBD1 or TRBD2 (5 bases each). CDR1 is SGHRS and CDR2 is YFSETQ in the germline V gene. Trimming removed 4 bases at V and 2 bases at J, with 11 bases between. The CDR3 has 14 amino acids. The CDR3 loop reads CASSRDQPTDTQYF. The CDR3 DNA is TGCGCCAGCAGCCGGGACCAGCCCACAGATACGCAGTATTTT.

This clonotype occurred a few times. The rearrangement joins TRBV20-1 to TRBJ2-5; D may correspond to TRBD1 or TRBD2 (5 bases each). Germline CDR1 and CDR2: DFQATT and SNEGSKA (reference sequence). The CDR3 consists of 13 residues. V shed 5 bases and J shed 7 bases, with 17 bases lying between them. CDR3 DNA sequence: TGCAGTGCTGTAGCTGGGGGATTAGGGACCCAGTACTTC. Protein: CSAVAGGLGTQYF.

This clonotype was observed at least ten times. The rearrangement links TRBV18 to TRBJ2-1; 10 bases map to TRBD2. Germline CDR1 KGHSH, CDR2 LQKENI. The CDR3 length is 17 residues. Losses at the gene ends were 3 bases for V and 4 bases for J; bases not matched to a gene: 9. The CDR3 DNA is TGTGCCAGCTCACCCACCGGAGGAGCGGGAGGGTACAATGAGCAGTTCTTC. This codes for CASSPTGGAGGYNEQFF.

This clonotype was observed a handful of times. The chain uses TRBV27 and TRBJ2-4, with 9 nucleotides matching TRBD1. Trimming removed 5 bases from V and 1 base from J; junction bases left unmatched: 18. The CDR3 is made up of 20 amino acids. From germline, CDR1 is MNHEY and CDR2 SMNVEV (reference sequence). The CDR3: CASSNYRGRTTISAKNIQYF. CDR3 nucleotides: TGTGCCAGCAGTAACTACAGGGGGCGAACAACGATCTCGGCCAAAAACATTCAGTACTTC.

This clonotype was picked up many times. The V and J genes are TRBV5-1 and TRBJ2-5; 7 nucleotides match TRBD1. J gave up 2 bases and V 4 bases, and 5 bases lay outside the gene matches. The CDR3 is 14 amino acids. Germline-derived CDR1 and CDR2 are SGHRS and YFSETQ. CDR3 sequence reads: CASSQGTAQETQYF. DNA of the CDR3: TGCGCCAGCAGCCAGGGGACAGCACAAGAGACCCAGTACTTC.

This clonotype has ten or more counts. In DNA form, the CDR3 reads TGCAGTGCTAGTACGCCAGTCCCCCACTACGAGCAGTACTTC. Translating gives CSASTPVPHYEQYF. The V gene is TRBV20-1, the J gene TRBJ2-7; D is undetermined. Germline V CDR1 and CDR2: DFQATT, SNEGSKA (reference sequence). The CDR3 is 14 residues long. The V and J ends lost 3 bases and 3 bases respectively, with 15 bases between them.

This clonotype was recorded at least ten times. V is TRBV20-1 and J is TRBJ2-7; D perhaps matches TRBD2 (6 bases). CDR1 is DFQATT and CDR2 is SNEGSKA in the germline V gene (reference sequence). V was cut by 1 base and J by 2 bases, with 12 bases left in between. The CDR3 runs 14 residues. CDR3 protein: CSARGRLVAYEQYF. DNA for the CDR3: TGCAGTGCTAGAGGAAGACTAGTTGCCTACGAGCAGTACTTC.

The chain combines TRBV10-3 with TRBJ2-5; 8 nucleotides match TRBD1. V trimming: 10 bases; J trimming: 0 bases; junction bases outside the gene matches: 4. CDR3 size: 13 residues. Germline loops: CDR1 ENHRY, CDR2 SYGVKD. The CDR3 spells CATRDRYQETQYF. The DNA of the CDR3 is TGTGCCACCCGGGACAGGTACCAAGAGACCCAGTACTTC.

The genes are TRBV6-1 and TRBJ2-3; D possibly matches TRBD1 or TRBD2 (6 bases each). The CDR3 is 14 residues long. Germline-derived CDR1 and CDR2 are MNHNS and SASEGT. V was shortened by 6 bases and J by 2 bases, with 12 bases between the two germline ends. CDR3 in amino acids: CASSERGATDTQYF. In DNA form, the CDR3 reads TGTGCCAGCAGCGAGAGGGGGGCCACAGATACGCAGTATTTT.

This clonotype was detected a few times. This chain links TRBV28 with TRBJ1-4; D unresolved. The V gene lost 10 bases and the J gene lost 2 bases, with 5 bases spanning the gap. In germline, CDR1 is MDHEN, CDR2 SYDVKM. The CDR3 covers 11 residues. DNA of the CDR3: TGTGCCACCTCGACTAATGAAAAACTGTTTTTT. It translates to CATSTNEKLFF. Complete variable domain (other parts from reference TRBV28 and TRBJ1-4): DVKVTQSSRYLVKRTGEKVFLECVQDMDHENMFWYRQDPGLGLRLIYFSYDVKMKEKGDIPEGYSVSREKKERFSLILESASTNQTSMYLCATSTNEKLFFGSGTQLSVL.

V usage is TRBV7-2 and J usage is TRBJ2-1, with TRBD2 matching over 12 bases. Per the germline V gene, CDR1 is SGHTA and CDR2 is FQGNSA. J gave up 4 bases and V 6 bases, and 7 bases lay outside the gene matches. The CDR3 consists of 16 residues. CDR3 DNA: TGTGCCAGCAGACGACTAGCGGGAGAAGTATACAATGAGCAGTTCTTC. Translation gives CASRRLAGEVYNEQFF.

This clonotype was found many times. The CDR3 coding sequence is TGCGCCAGCAGCCAAGATACGGCAGCTAACTATGGCTACACCTTC. It is translated as CASSQDTAANYGYTF. The chain joins TRBV4-3 to TRBJ1-2, with D uncertain. CDR3 length: 15 amino acids. With 0 bases removed from V and 0 bases from J, the gap between germline ends came to 8 bases. Germline V gene lookup returns CDR1 LGHNA and CDR2 YSLEER.